Listed below are T cell receptor beta chains from one sample, sequenced in a study of cytomegalovirus exposure and HLA in healthy donors. The data were produced by immunoSEQ multiplex PCR, yet TCRdb's version contains in-frame clones alone and is incomplete. The sample records about 190,000 clones, approximately 88% being singletons. Sample: PBMCs. These receptors all come from a woman aged 45-65 years in good health and CMV-seropositive. Each CDR3 is given with its conserved first and last residue.

V gene | CDR3 protein
TRBV7-2 | CASSQEGQGHSYEQYF
TRBV5-1 | CASSLESGTSGGAYEQYF
TRBV29-1 | CSVGGGQGSRRSYEQYF
TRBV18 | CASSPPTDFTGELFF
TRBV30 | CAWSVDTSRALHF
TRBV4-2 | CASSQMGSSYNSPLHF
TRBV5-1 | CASSLGTTNTGELFF
TRBV9 | CASSVEVTGVSDTQYF
TRBV5-1 | CASSLGGAGSQETQYF
TRBV10-3 | CAIRGTGDTDTQYF
TRBV15 | CATSRASGLNTDTQYF
TRBV9 | CASSVDGGTDTQYF
TRBV7-8 | CASSRQVGDSPLHF
TRBV10-3 | CAISGRGLAGDEQFF
TRBV11-2 | CASSSQPSGNTDTQYF
TRBV5-1 | CASSREVAGGPEQFF
TRBV4-1 | CASSQPRTGRNEQFF
TRBV11-2 | CASSPRLAGGDTQYF
TRBV4-1 | CASSPLGRGNTDTQYF
TRBV6-5 | CASSISVTYEQYF
TRBV5-1 | CASSLSRVTDTQYF
TRBV5-6 | CASSLSHGSYEQYF
TRBV7-8 | CASSSQRRTSGETGELFF
TRBV4-1 | CASSQDGQGNYGYTF
TRBV4-3 | CASSQYRAGTNEKLFF
TRBV2 | CASSEYGGPTQYF
TRBV28 | CASSLARLAGSYEQYF
TRBV7-2 | CASSFSGGSYEQYF
TRBV7-8 | CASRLKETQYF
TRBV6-6 | CASSKQGAGGYTF
TRBV6-5 | CASAMGRGQPQHF
TRBV29-1 | CSVTTGKSYNEQFF
TRBV2 | CASAAGGAYGYTF
TRBV27 | CASSLQGNTEAFF
TRBV5-1 | CASSLEWTGVNSPLHF
TRBV28 | CASTTHPAGNTEAFF
TRBV7-2 | CASSFQTGGGEKLFF
TRBV4-1 | CASSQDRGGLFTDTQYF
TRBV19 | CASSLTTGLTTYEQYF
TRBV7-2 | CASSQGTSGGAKETQYF
TRBV19 | CASSMGQRYEQYF
TRBV7-2 | CASSFGGAGELFF
TRBV6-5 | CASSVNSVNTGELFF
TRBV19 | CASRSGGAGYEQYF
TRBV15 | CATSRDRGGADYGYTF
TRBV10-3 | CATNPGQVYSPLHF
TRBV11-2 | CASRSLVGHLNTEAFF
TRBV2 | CASSSAGAGNTIYF
TRBV27 | CASSLSSTGFAEAFF
TRBV5-1 | CASSLGTLMGVTDTQYF
TRBV19 | CASSPEGGHSSPLHF
TRBV11-2 | CASSAQGSKGNQPQHF
TRBV9 | CASSNQDSGNQPQHF
TRBV19 | CASSFYGGTYEQYF